This T cell receptor beta chain is from a study of blood T cell repertoires in COVID-19. In the study overall: Acute and convalescent COVID-19 specimens originated in the United States, Italy and Spain. From T cells, B-cell-depleted T cells, or PBMCs came the material, which was cDNA or gDNA.

The CDR3 length is 14 residues. The germline gives CDR1 WNHNN, CDR2 SYGVQD (reference sequence). Trimming left V 5 bases short and J 4 bases short, with 12 bases between. Profiled with immunoSEQ multiplex PCR; TCRdb holds only in-frame clones, not every one. The sample includes approximately 240,000 clones, 65% to 85% seen only once; the top ten take 3%. Sequenced input: peripheral blood. The receptor was derived from a woman aged 25 to 45 who had recovered from COVID-19. V is TRBV10-1 and J is TRBJ2-1; D is possibly TRBD1 (6 bases). CDR3 in amino acids: CASSLPGQYNEQFF. CDR3 nucleotides: TGCGCCAGCAGTTTACCGGGACAATACAATGAGCAGTTCTTC.